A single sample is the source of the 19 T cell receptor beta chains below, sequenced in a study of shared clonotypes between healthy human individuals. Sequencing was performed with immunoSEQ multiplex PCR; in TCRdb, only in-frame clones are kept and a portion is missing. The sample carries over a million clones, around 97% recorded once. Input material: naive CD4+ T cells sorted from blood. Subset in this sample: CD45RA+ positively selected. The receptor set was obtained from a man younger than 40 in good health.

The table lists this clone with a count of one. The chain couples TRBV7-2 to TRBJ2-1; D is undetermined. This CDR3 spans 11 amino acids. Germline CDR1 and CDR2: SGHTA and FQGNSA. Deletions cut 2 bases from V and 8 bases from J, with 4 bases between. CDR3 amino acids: CASSLFYEQFF. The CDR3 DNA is TGTGCCAGCAGCTTATTCTATGAGCAGTTCTTC.

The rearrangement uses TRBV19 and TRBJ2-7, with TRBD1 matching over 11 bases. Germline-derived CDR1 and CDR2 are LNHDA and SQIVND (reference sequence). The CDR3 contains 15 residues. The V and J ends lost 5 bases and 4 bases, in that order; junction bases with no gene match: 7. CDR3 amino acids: CASSRPGQGVYEQYF. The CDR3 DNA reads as TGTGCCAGTAGTCGACCGGGACAGGGGGTTTACGAGCAGTACTTC.

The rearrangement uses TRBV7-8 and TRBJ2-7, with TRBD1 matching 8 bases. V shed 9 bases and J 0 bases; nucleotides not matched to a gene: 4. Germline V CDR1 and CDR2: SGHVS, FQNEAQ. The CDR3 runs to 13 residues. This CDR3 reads CASLGQGSYEQYF. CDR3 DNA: TGTGCCAGTTTAGGACAGGGCTCCTACGAGCAGTACTTC.

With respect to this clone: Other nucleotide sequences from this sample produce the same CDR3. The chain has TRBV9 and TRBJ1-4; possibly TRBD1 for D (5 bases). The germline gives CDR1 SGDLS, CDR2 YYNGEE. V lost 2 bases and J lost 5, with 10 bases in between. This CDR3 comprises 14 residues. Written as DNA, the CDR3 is TGTGCCAGCAGCGTCGGTCAGGGAAATGAAAAACTGTTTTTT. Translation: CASSVGQGNEKLFF.

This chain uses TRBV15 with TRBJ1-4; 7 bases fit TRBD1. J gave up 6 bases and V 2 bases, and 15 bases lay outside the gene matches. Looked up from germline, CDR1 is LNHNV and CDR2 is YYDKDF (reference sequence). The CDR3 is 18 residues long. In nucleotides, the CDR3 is TGTGCCACCAGCAGAAAATTTCTCGTCGGGACAGATGATGAAAAACTGTTTTTT. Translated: CATSRKFLVGTDDEKLFF. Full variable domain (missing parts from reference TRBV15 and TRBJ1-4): DAMVIQNPRYQVTQFGKPVTLSCSQTLNHNVMYWYQQKSSQAPKLLFHYYDKDFNNEADTPDNFQSRRPNTSFCFLDIRSPGLGDTAMYLCATSRKFLVGTDDEKLFFGSGTQLSVL.

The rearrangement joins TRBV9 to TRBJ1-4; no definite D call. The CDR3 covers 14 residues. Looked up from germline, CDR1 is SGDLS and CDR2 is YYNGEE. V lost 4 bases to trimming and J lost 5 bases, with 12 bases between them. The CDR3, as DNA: TGTGCCAGCAGCCCCCGGAGCAGAAATGAAAAACTGTTTTTT. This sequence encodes CASSPRSRNEKLFF.

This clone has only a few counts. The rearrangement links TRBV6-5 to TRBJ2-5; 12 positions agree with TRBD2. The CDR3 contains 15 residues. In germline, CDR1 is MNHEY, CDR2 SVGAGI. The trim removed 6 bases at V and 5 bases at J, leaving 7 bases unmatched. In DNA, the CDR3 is TGTGCCAGCAGCCAACTAGGACTAGCGGGGGAGACCCAGTACTTC. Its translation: CASSQLGLAGETQYF.

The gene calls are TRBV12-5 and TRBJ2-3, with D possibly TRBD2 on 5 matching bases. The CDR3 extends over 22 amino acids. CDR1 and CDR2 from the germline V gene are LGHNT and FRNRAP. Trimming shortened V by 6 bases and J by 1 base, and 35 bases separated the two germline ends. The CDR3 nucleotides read TGTGCTAGTGGCCACGACCAGCGCGGATTGAATAGGAGCGGAGTCGGCACAGATACGCAGTATTTT. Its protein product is CASGHDQRGLNRSGVGTDTQYF.

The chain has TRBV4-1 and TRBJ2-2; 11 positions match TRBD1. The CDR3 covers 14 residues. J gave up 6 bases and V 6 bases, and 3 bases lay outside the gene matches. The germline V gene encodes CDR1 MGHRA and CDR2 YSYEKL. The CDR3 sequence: CASRQDRGPGELFF. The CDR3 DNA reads TGCGCCAGCAGACAGGACAGGGGGCCCGGGGAGCTGTTTTTT.

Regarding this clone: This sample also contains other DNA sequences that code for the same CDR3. CDR3 in DNA: TGTGCCAGCAGCGCACAGGGAAACACTGAAGCTTTCTTT. Residues: CASSAQGNTEAFF. The chain recombines TRBV2 with TRBJ1-1; a weak D match, TRBD1 (6 bases). The CDR3 is 13 amino acids. The germline CDR1 and CDR2 sequences are SNHLY and FYNNEI. Trimming left V 6 bases short and J 2 bases short, with 10 bases between.

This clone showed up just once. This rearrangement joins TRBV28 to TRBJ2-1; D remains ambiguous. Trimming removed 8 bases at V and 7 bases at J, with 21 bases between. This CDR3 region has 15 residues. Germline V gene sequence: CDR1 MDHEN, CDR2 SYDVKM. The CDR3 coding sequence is TGTGCCAGCGCAAAATCCGGGTTACCAGATAATGAGCAGTTCTTC. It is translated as CASAKSGLPDNEQFF.

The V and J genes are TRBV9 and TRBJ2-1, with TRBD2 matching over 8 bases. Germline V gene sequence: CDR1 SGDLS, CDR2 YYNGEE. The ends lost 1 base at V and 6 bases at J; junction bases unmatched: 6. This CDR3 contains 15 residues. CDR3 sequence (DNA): TGTGCCAGCAGCGTAATCGCTAGCGGGTTCAATGAGCAGTTCTTC. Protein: CASSVIASGFNEQFF.

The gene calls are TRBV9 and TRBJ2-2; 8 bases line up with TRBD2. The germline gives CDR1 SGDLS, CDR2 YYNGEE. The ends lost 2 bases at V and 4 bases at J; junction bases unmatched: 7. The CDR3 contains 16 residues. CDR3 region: CASSVGGGGFTGELFF. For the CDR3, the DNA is TGTGCCAGCAGCGTTGGAGGCGGGGGGTTCACCGGGGAGCTGTTTTTT.

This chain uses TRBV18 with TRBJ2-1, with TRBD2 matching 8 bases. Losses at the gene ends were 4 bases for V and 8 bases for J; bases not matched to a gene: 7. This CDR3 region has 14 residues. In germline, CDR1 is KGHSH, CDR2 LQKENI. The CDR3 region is CASSRGLDRYEQFF. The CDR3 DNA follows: TGTGCCAGCTCACGGGGACTAGATCGCTATGAGCAGTTCTTC.

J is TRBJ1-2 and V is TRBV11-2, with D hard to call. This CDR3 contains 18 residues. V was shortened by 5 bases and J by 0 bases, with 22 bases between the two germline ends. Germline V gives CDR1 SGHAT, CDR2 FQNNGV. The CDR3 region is CASSPLGRRLPSNYGYTF. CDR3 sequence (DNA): TGTGCCAGCAGCCCGCTGGGGAGGAGACTTCCATCTAACTATGGCTACACCTTC.

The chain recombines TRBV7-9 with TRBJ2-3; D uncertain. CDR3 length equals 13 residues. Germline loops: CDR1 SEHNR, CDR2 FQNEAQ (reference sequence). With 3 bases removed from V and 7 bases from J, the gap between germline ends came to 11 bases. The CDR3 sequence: CASSFYGDNTQYF. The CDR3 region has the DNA TGTGCCAGCAGCTTTTACGGTGATAATACGCAGTATTTT.

The CDR3 bases are TGTGCCAGTAGGTTTACGGGAGGGTTGAATGAGCAGTTCTTC. It encodes CASRFTGGLNEQFF. The J gene is TRBJ2-1, the V gene TRBV14; 8 positions match TRBD2. The CDR3 spans 14 residues. Losses at the gene ends were 9 bases for V and 7 bases for J; bases not matched to a gene: 11. CDR1 and CDR2 from the germline V gene are SGHDN and FVKESK. Together with reference TRBV14 and TRBJ2-1, the CDR3 gives the full variable domain: EAGVTQFPSHSVIEKGQTVTLRCDPISGHDNLYWYRRVMGKEIKFLLHFVKESKQDESGMPNNRFLAERTGGTYSTLKVQPAELEDSGVYFCASRFTGGLNEQFFGPGTRLTVL.

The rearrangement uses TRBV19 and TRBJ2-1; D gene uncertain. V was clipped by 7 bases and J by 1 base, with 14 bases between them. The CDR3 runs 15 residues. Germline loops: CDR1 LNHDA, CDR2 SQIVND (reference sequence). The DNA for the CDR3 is TGTGCCAGTAACGCTGCGGTAGGGTCCTACAATGAGCAGTTCTTC. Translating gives CASNAAVGSYNEQFF.

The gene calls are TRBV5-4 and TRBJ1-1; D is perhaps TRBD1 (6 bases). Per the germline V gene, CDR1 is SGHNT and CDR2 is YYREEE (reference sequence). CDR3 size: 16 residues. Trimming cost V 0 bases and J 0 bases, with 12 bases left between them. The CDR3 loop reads CASSLAGGRLNTEAFF. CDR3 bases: TGTGCCAGCAGCTTGGCCGGGGGCCGCCTGAACACTGAAGCTTTCTTT. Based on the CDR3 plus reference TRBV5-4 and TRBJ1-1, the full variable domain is ETGVTQSPTHLIKTRGQQVTLRCSSQSGHNTVSWYQQALGQGPQFIFQYYREEENGRGNFPPRFSGLQFPNYSSELNVNALELDDSALYLCASSLAGGRLNTEAFFGQGTRLTVV.